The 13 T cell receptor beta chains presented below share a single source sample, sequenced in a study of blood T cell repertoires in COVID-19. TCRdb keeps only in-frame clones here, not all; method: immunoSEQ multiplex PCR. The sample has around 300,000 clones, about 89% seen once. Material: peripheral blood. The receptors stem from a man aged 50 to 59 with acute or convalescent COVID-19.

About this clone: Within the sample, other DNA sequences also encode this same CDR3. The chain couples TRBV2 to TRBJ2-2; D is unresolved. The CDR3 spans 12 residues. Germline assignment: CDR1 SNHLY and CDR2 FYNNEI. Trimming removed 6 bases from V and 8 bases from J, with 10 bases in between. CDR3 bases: TGTGCCAGCAGCCCCAACGGGGGGGAGCTGTTTTTT. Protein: CASSPNGGELFF.

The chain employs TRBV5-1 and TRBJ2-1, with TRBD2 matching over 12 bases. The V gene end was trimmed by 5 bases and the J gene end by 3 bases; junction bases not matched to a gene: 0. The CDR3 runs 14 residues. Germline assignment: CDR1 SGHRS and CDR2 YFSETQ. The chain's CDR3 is CASRTSGGYNEQFF. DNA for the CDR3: TGCGCCAGCAGGACTAGCGGGGGCTACAATGAGCAGTTCTTC.

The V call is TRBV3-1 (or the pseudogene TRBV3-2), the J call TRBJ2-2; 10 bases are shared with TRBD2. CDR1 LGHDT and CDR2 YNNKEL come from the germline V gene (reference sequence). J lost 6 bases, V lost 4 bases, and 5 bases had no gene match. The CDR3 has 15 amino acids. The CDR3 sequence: CASSPHSGGAGELFF. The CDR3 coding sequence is TGTGCCAGCAGCCCCCACAGCGGGGGGGCCGGGGAGCTGTTTTTT.

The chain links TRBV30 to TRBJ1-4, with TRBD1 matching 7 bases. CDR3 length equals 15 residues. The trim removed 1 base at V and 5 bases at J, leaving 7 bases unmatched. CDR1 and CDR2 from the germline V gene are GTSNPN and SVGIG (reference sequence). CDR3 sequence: CAWSDGVDRNEKLFF. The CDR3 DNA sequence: TGTGCCTGGAGTGACGGGGTGGACAGGAATGAAAAACTGTTTTTT. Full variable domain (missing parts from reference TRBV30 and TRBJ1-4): SQTIHQWPATLVQPVGSPLSLECTVEGTSNPNLYWYRQAAGRGLQLLFYSVGIGQISSEVPQNLSASRPQDRQFILSSKKLLLSDSGFYLCAWSDGVDRNEKLFFGSGTQLSVL.

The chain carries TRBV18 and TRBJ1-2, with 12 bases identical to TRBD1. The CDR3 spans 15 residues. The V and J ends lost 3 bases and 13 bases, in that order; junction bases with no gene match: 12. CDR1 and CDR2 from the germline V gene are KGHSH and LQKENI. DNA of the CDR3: TGTGCCAGCTCACCGGCTGGGACAGGGGGCCGGAGCATCACCTTC. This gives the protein CASSPAGTGGRSITF.

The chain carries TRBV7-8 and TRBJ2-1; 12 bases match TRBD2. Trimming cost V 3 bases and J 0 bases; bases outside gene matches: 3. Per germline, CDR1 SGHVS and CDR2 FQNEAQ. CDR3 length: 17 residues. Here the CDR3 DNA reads TGTGCCAGCAGCTTGGGACTAGCGGGCCCCTCCTACAATGAGCAGTTCTTC. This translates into CASSLGLAGPSYNEQFF. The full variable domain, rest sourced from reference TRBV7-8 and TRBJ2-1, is GAGVSQSPRYKVAKRGQDVALRCDPISGHVSLFWYQQALGQGPEFLTYFQNEAQLDKSGLPSDRFFAERPEGSVSTLKIQRTQQEDSAVYLCASSLGLAGPSYNEQFFGPGTRLTVL.

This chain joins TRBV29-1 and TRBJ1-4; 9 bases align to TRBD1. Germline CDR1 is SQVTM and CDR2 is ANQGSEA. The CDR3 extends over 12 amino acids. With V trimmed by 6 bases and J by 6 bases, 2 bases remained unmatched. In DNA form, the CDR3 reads TGCAGCGTCACAGGGGGCGATGAAAAACTGTTTTTT. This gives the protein CSVTGGDEKLFF.

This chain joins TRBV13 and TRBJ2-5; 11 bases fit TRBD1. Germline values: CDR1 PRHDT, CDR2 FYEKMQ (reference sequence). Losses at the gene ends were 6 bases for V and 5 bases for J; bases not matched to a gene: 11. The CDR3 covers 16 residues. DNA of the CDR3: TGTGCCAGCAGGGATAGGACAGGGGGCGCCGGGGAGACCCAGTACTTC. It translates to CASRDRTGGAGETQYF.

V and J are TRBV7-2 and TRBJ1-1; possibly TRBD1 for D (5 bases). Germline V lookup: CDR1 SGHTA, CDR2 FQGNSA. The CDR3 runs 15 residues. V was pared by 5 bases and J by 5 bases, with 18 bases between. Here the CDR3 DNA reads TGTGCCAGCAGCCTTATGCAGGGTCGGGGGACTGAAGCTTTCTTT. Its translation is CASSLMQGRGTEAFF.

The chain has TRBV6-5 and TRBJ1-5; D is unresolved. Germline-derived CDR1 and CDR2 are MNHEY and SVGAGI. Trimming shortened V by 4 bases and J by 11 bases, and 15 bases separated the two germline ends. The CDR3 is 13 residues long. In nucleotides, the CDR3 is TGTGCCAGCAGTTCCGACCCGGGGAAGACCCAGCATTTT. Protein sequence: CASSSDPGKTQHF.

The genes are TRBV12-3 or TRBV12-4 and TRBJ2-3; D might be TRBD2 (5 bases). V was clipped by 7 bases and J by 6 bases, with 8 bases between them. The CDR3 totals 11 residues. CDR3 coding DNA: TGTGCCAGCACTTGGAGGGATACGCAGTATTTT. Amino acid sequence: CASTWRDTQYF.

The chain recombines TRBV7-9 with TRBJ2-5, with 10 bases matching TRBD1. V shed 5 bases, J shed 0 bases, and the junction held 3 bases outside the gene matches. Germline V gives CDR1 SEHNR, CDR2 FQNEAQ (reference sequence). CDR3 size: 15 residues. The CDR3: CASSVDRGHQETQYF. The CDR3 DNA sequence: TGTGCCAGCAGCGTCGACAGGGGGCACCAAGAGACCCAGTACTTC.

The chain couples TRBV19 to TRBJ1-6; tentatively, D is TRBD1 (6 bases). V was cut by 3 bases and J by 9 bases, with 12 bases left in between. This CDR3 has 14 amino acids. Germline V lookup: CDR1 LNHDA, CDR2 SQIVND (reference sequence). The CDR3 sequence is CASSIGQLTSPLHF. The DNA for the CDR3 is TGTGCCAGTAGTATCGGACAGCTAACTTCACCCCTCCACTTT.